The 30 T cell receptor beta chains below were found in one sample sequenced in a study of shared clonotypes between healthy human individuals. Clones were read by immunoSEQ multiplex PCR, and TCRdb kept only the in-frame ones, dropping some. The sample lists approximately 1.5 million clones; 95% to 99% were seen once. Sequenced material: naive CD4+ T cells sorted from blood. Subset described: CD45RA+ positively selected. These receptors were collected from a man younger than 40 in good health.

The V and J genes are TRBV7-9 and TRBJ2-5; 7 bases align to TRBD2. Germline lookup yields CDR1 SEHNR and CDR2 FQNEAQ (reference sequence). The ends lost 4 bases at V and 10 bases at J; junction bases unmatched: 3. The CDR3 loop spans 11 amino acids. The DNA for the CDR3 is TGTGCCAGCAGCTCCGGACTAGTCCAGTACTTC. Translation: CASSSGLVQYF.

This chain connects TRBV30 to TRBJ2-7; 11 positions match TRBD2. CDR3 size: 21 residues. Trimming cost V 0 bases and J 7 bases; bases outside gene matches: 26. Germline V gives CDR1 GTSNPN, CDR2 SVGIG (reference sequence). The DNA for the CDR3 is TGTGCCTGGAGTGTTCGCCTCTCAGGGCCATCGCGACTAGCGGGAACGAAAGAGCAGTACTTC. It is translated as CAWSVRLSGPSRLAGTKEQYF.

Here the CDR3 reads CASSQWSWIRPLAKNIQYF. In nucleotides, the CDR3 is TGCGCCAGCAGTCAATGGAGTTGGATTCGGCCTCTAGCCAAAAACATTCAGTACTTC. The chain joins TRBV23-1 to TRBJ2-4; D not certain. TRBV23-1 is identified as an open reading frame with a role that is uncertain. This CDR3 is built from 19 residues. The V end lost 1 base, the J end lost 0 bases, and 19 bases lay between the germline ends.

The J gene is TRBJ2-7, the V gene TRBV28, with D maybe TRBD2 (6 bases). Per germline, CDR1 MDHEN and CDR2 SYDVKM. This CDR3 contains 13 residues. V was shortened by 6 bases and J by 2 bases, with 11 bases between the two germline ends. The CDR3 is CASRVGLTYEQYF. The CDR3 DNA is TGTGCCAGCAGGGTAGGACTAACCTACGAGCAGTACTTC.

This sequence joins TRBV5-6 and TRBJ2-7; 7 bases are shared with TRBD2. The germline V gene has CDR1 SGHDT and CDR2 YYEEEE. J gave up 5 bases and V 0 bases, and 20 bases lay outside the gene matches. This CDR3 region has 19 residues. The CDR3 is CASSLGPSGRLKPGNEQYF. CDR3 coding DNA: TGTGCCAGCAGCTTGGGTCCTAGCGGCAGGCTTAAACCCGGTAACGAGCAGTACTTC.

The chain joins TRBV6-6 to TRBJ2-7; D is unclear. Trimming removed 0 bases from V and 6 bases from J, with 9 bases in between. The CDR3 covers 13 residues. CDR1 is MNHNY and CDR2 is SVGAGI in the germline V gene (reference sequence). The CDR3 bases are TGTGCCAGCAGTTACTCCTCCCTGGTCGAGCAGTACTTC. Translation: CASSYSSLVEQYF.

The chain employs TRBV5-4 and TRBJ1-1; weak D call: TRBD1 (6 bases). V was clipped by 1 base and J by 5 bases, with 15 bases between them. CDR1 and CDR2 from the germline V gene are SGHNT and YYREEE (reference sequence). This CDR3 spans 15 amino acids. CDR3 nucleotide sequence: TGTGCCAGCAGCTTGTCTCGGCAGGGGTGGACTGAAGCTTTCTTT. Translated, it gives CASSLSRQGWTEAFF.

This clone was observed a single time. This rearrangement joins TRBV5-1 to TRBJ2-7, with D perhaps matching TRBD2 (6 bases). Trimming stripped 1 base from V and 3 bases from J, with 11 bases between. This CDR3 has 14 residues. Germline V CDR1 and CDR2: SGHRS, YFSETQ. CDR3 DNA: TGCGCCAGCAGCTTGATAGGGGAGGTCTACGAGCAGTACTTC. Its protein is CASSLIGEVYEQYF.

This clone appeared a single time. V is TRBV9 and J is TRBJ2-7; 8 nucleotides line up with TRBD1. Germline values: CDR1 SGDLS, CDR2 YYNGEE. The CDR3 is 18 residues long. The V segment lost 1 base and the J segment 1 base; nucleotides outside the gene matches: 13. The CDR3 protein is CASSVWLLSTGDSYEQYF. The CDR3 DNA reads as TGTGCCAGCAGCGTATGGTTATTATCGACAGGGGATTCCTACGAGCAGTACTTC.

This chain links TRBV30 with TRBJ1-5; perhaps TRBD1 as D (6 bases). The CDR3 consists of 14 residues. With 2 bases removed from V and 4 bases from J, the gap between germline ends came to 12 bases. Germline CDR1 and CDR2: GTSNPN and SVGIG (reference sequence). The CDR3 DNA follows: TGTGCCTGGAGTTGGGGGCAAGGGAATCAGCCCCAGCATTTT. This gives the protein CAWSWGQGNQPQHF. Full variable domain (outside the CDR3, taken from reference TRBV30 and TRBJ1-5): SQTIHQWPATLVQPVGSPLSLECTVEGTSNPNLYWYRQAAGRGLQLLFYSVGIGQISSEVPQNLSASRPQDRQFILSSKKLLLSDSGFYLCAWSWGQGNQPQHFGDGTRLSIL.

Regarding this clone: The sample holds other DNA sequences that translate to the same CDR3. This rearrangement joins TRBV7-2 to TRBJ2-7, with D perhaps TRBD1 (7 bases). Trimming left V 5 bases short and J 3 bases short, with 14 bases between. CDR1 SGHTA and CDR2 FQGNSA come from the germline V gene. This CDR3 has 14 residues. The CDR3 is CASSPRQGGYEQYF. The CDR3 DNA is TGTGCCAGCAGCCCCAGACAGGGAGGCTACGAGCAGTACTTC.

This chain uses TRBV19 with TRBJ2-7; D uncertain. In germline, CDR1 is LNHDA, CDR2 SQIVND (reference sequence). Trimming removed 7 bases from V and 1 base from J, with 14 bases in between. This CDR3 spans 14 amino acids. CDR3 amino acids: CASTPTRRSYEQYF. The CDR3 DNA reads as TGTGCCAGTACCCCCACCCGCAGATCCTACGAGCAGTACTTC.

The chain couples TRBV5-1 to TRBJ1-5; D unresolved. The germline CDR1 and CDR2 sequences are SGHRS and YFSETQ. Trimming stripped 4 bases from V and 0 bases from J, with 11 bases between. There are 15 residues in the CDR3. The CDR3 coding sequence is TGCGCCAGCAGCCTTGAACCTATTAGCAATCAGCCCCAGCATTTT. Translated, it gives CASSLEPISNQPQHF.

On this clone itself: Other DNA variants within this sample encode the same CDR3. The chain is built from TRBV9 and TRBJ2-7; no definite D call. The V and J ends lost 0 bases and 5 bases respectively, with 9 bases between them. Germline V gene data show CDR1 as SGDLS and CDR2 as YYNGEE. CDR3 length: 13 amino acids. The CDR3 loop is CASSVGLGDEQYF. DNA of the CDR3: TGTGCCAGCAGCGTAGGGTTGGGTGACGAGCAGTACTTC.

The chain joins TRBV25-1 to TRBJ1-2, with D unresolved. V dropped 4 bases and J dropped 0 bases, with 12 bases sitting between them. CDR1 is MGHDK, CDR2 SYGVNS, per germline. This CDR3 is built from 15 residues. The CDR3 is CASSAPGSSNYGYTF. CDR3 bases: TGTGCCAGCAGTGCACCGGGATCTTCTAACTATGGCTACACCTTC.

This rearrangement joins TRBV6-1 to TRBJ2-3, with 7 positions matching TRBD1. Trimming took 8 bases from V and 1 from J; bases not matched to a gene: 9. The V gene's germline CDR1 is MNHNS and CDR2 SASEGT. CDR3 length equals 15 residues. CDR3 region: CASRGTDYGTDTQYF. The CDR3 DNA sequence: TGTGCCAGCCGAGGGACAGACTATGGCACAGATACGCAGTATTTT.

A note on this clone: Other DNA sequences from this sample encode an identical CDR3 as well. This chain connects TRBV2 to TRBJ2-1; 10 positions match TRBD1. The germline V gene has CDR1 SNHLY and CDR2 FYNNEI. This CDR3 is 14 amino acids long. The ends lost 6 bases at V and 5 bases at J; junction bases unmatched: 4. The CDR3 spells CASSRDRGDNEQFF. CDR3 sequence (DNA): TGTGCCAGCAGCCGGGACAGGGGAGACAATGAGCAGTTCTTC.

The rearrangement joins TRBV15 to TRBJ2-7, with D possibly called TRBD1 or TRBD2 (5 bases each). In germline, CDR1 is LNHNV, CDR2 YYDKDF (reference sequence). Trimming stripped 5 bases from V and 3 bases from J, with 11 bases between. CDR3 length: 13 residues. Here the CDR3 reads CATSGGVFYEQYF. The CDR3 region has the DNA TGTGCCACCAGCGGGGGAGTTTTCTACGAGCAGTACTTC. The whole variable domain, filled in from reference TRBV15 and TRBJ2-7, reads DAMVIQNPRYQVTQFGKPVTLSCSQTLNHNVMYWYQQKSSQAPKLLFHYYDKDFNNEADTPDNFQSRRPNTSFCFLDIRSPGLGDTAMYLCATSGGVFYEQYFGPGTRLTVT.

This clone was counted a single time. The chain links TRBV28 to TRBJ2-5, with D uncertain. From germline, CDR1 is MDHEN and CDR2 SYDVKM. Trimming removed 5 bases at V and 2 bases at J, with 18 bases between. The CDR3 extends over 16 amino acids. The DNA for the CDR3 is TGTGCCAGCAGTCCACGCCTGACGGGCAGACAAGAGACCCAGTACTTC. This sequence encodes CASSPRLTGRQETQYF.

The CDR3 region is CASRNRWSTEAFF. Written as DNA, the CDR3 is TGTGCCAGCAGGAATAGGTGGAGCACTGAAGCTTTCTTT. V and J are TRBV6-5 and TRBJ1-1; D not certain. V lost 6 bases, J lost 4 bases, and 12 bases lay in between. The CDR3 covers 13 residues. Germline CDR1 MNHEY, CDR2 SVGAGI.

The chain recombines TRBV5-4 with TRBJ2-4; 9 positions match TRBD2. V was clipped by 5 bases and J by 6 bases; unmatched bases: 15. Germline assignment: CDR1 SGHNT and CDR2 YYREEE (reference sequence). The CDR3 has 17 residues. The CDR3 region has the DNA TGTGCCAGCAGGCCCACCCCGCTAGCGGGACTCGTAAACATTCAGTACTTC. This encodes CASRPTPLAGLVNIQYF.

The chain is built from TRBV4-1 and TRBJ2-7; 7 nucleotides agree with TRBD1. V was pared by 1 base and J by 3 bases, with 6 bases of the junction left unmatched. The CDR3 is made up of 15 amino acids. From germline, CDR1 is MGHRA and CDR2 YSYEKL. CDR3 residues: CASSQARDSFYEQYF. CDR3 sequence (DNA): TGCGCCAGCAGCCAAGCCAGGGACAGCTTCTACGAGCAGTACTTC.

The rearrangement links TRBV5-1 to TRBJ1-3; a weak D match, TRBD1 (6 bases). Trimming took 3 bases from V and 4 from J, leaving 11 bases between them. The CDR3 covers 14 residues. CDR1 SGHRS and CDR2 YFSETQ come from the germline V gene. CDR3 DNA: TGCGCCAGCAGCTATACAGGGTCCGGAAACACCATATATTTT. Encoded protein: CASSYTGSGNTIYF.

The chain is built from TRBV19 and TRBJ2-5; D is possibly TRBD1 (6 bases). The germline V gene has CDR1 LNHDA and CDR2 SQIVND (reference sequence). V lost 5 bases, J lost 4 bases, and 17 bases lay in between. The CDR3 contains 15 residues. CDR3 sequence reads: CASSDWDKGRETQYF. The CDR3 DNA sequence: TGTGCCAGTAGTGACTGGGACAAGGGAAGAGAGACCCAGTACTTC.

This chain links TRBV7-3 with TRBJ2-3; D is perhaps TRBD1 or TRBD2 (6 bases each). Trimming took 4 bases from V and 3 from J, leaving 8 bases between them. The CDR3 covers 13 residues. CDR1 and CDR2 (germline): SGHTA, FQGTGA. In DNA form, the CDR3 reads TGTGCCAGCAGCTCGGGGGCGACAGATACGCAGTATTTT. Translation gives CASSSGATDTQYF. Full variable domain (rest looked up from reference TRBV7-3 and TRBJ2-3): GAGVSQTPSNKVTEKGKYVELRCDPISGHTALYWYRQSLGQGPEFLIYFQGTGAADDSGLPNDRFFAVRPEGSVSTLKIQRTERGDSAVYLCASSSGATDTQYFGPGTRLTVL.

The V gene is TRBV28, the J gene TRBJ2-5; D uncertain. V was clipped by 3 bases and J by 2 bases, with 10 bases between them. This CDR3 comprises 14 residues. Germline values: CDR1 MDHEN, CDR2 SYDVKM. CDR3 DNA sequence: TGTGCCAGCAGTTTCGTATTCAAACAAGAGACCCAGTACTTC. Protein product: CASSFVFKQETQYF. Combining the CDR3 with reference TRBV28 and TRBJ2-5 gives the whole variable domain DVKVTQSSRYLVKRTGEKVFLECVQDMDHENMFWYRQDPGLGLRLIYFSYDVKMKEKGDIPEGYSVSREKKERFSLILESASTNQTSMYLCASSFVFKQETQYFGPGTRLLVL.

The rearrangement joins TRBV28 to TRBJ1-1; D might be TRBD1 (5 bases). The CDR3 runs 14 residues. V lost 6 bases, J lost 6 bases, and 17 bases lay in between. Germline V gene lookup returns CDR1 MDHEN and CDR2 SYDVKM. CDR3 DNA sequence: TGTGCCAGCAGCCCCAGCCCTCGGGGGTCTGAAGCTTTCTTT. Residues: CASSPSPRGSEAFF.

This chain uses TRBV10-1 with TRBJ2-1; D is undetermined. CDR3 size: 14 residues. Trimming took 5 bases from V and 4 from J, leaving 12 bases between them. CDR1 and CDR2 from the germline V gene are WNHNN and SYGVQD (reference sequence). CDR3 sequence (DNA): TGCGCCAGCAGTCGGGCCGCCAGGTACAATGAGCAGTTCTTC. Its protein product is CASSRAARYNEQFF.

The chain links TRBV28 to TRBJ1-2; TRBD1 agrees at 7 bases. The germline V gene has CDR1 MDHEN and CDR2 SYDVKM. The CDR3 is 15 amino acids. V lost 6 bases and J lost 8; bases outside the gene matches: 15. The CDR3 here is CASRLGDRASWGYTF. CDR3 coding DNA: TGTGCCAGCAGACTAGGAGACAGGGCTTCATGGGGCTACACCTTC.

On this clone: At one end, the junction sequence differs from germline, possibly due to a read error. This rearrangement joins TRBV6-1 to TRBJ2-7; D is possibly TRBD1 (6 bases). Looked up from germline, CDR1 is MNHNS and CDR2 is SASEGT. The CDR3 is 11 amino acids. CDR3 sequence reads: CASSQLGDKSF. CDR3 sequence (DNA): TGTGCCAGCAGTCAATTGGGGGACAAGTCCTTC.